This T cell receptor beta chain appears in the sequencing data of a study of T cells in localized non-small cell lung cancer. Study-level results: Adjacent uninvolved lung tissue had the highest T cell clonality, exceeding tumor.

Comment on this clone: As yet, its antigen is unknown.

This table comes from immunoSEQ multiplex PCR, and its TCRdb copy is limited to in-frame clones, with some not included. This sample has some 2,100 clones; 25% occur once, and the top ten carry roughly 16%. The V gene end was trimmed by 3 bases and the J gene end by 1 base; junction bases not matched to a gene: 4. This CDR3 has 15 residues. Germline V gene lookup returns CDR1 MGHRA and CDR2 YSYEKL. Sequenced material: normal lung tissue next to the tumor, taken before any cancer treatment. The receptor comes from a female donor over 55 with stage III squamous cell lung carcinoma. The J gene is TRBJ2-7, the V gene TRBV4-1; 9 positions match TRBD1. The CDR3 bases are TGCGCCAGCAGCCACCCGGGACAGGGTTCCTACGAGCAGTACTTC. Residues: CASSHPGQGSYEQYF.